The TCR beta chain described here comes from a study of shared clonotypes between healthy human individuals. Across the study: CD4 naive and memory got three plates each, CD8 naive two, CD8 memory one. Study conclusions and caveats: Compared with memory subsets, naive subsets generally had larger estimated richness.

This CDR3 contains 14 residues. Germline V lookup: CDR1 SNHLY, CDR2 FYNNEI. With 6 bases removed from V and 4 bases from J, the gap between germline ends came to 13 bases. The test was conducted at deep level. Sequencing was performed with immunoSEQ multiplex PCR; in TCRdb, only in-frame clones are kept and a portion is missing. The data hold approximately 840,000 clones, with about 97% observed a single time. As to this clone: Its matching antigen is unknown.

CD8 cells classed as naive were CD45RO-negative and positively selected for CCR7, excluding terminally differentiated effector memory CD45RA+ cells. Participating donors were healthy, HIV-negative adults free of recent acute infections or vaccinations. This chain uses TRBV2 with TRBJ1-5, with D maybe TRBD1 (6 bases). The TCR sequence derives from a man younger than 45 in good health. Sequencing input: naive CD8+ T cells sorted from blood. CDR3 sequence reads: CASRNRERNQPQHF. DNA for the CDR3: TGTGCCAGCAGGAACAGGGAAAGGAATCAGCCCCAGCATTTT.